Sequencing of this T cell receptor beta chain was carried out in a study of molecular identifiers for immune sequencing clone quantification. General study points: Researchers reportedly could pick up spiked Jurkat TCR RNA from one cell mixed into some 1 million naive cells. Clones carrying above 20 RNA copies accounted for over 98% of effector molecules, under 1% in naive cells.

Both previously described methods and listed TCR primers were employed to make bulk TCR libraries. Each CDR3 protein gets one entry after TCRdb re-called the PCR reads with MiXCR. The sample has about 68,000 distinct CDR3 sequences, roughly 20% seen once; the top ten hold over 1.3%. Naive CD8 libraries came from around 20,000 to 990,000 sorted cells with 10%, 30% or 50% RNA. This clonotype was detected many times. Antigen unknown. Trimming took off 6 bases at V and 7 bases at J, with 15 bases between the two ends. Germline CDR1 SEHNR, CDR2 FQNEAQ (reference sequence). The length of the CDR3 is 13 residues.

Source material: naive CD8+ T cells from blood, with Jurkat cell RNA spiked in. This sample's subset: FACS-sorted CD8+CD4-CCR7+CD45RA+ naive T cells. This chain links TRBV7-9 with TRBJ1-1, with D unclear. The source of this sequence is a human donor in good health. Some libraries in this study had Jurkat cell RNA spiked in. CDR3 region: CASSTRPGSEAFF. In nucleotides, the CDR3 is TGTGCCAGCAGTACACGCCCTGGGAGTGAAGCTTTCTTT. Looking up the rest from reference TRBV7-9 and TRBJ1-1 gives the full variable domain: DTGVSQNPRHKITKRGQNVTFRCDPISEHNRLYWYRQTLGQGPEFLTYFQNEAQLEKSRLLSDRFSAERPKGSFSTLEIQRTEQGDSAMYLCASSTRPGSEAFFGQGTRLTVV.